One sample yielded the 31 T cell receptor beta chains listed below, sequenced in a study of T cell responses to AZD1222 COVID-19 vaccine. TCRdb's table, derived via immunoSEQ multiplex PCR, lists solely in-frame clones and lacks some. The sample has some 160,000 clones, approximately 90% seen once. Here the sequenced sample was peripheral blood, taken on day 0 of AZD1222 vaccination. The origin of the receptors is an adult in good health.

The CDR3 spells CASSRMGGTSNYGYTF. The CDR3 bases are TGTGCCAGCAGCCGCATGGGAGGGACCTCCAACTATGGCTACACCTTC. The rearrangement joins TRBV11-2 to TRBJ1-2, with D possibly matching TRBD1 (5 bases). This CDR3 contains 16 residues. The V gene lost 5 bases and the J gene lost 2 bases, with 18 bases spanning the gap. Germline V gene sequence: CDR1 SGHAT, CDR2 FQNNGV.

CDR3 region: CASTLAPNPLHF. Here the CDR3 DNA reads TGTGCCAGCACACTAGCCCCTAATCCCCTCCACTTT. The V gene is TRBV7-9, the J gene TRBJ1-6, with unresolved D. Looked up from germline, CDR1 is SEHNR and CDR2 is FQNEAQ (reference sequence). This CDR3 comprises 12 residues. V was clipped by 7 bases and J by 13 bases, with 14 bases between them.

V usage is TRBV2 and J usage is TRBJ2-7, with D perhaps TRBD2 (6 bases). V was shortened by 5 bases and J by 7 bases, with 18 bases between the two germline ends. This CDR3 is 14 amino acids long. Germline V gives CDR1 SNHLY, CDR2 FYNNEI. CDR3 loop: CASSISGQGEEQYF. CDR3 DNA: TGTGCCAGCAGTATTAGCGGCCAAGGTGAAGAGCAGTACTTC.

The CDR3 nucleotides are TGTGCCAGCAGTACAGGGGCCCCCACTGAAGCTTTCTTT. Residues: CASSTGAPTEAFF. V and J are TRBV12-3 or TRBV12-4 and TRBJ1-1, with TRBD1 matching over 7 bases. This CDR3 spans 13 amino acids. Trimming took 5 bases from V and 4 from J; bases not matched to a gene: 4.

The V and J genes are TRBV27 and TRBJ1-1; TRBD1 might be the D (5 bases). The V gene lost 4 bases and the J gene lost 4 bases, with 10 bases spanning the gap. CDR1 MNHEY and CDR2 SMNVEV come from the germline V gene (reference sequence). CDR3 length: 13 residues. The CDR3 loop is CASSWGDGTEAFF. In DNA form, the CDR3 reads TGTGCCAGCAGTTGGGGGGATGGCACTGAAGCTTTCTTT.

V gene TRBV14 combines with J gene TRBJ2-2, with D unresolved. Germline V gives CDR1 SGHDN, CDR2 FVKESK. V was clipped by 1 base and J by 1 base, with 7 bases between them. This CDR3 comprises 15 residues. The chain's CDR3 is CASSQASWNTGELFF. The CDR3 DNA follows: TGTGCCAGCAGCCAAGCCTCTTGGAACACCGGGGAGCTGTTTTTT.

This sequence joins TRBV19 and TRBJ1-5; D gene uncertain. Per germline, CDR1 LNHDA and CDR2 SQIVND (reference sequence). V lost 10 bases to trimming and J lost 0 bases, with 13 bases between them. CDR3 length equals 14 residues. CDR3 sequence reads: CATDQDLSNQPQHF. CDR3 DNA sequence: TGTGCCACCGACCAGGACCTTAGCAATCAGCCCCAGCATTTT.

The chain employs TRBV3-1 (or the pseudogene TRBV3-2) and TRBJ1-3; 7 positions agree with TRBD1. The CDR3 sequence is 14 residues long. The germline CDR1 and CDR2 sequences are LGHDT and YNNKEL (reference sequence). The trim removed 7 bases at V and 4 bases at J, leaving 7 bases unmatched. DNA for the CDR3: TGTGCCAGCAATATGGGGACAGTAGGAAACACCATATATTTT. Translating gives CASNMGTVGNTIYF.

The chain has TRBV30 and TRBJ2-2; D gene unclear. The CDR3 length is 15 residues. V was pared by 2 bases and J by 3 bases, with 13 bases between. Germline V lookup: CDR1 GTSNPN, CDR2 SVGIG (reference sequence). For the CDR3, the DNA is TGTGCCTGGAGTCAGCCCCTCTGGGACACCGGGGAGCTGTTTTTT. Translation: CAWSQPLWDTGELFF.

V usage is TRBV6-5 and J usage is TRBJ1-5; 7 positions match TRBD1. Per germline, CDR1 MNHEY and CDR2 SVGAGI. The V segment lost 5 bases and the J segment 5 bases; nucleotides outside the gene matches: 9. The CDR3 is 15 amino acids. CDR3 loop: CASSLQQGTHQPQHF. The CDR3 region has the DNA TGTGCCAGCAGTCTGCAACAGGGGACTCATCAGCCCCAGCATTTT.

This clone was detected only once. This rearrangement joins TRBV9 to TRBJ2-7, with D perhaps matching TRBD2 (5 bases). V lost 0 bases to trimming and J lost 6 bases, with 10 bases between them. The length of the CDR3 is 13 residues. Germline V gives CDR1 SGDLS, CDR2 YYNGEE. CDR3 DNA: TGTGCCAGCAGCGTAGGACCCGAGGGCGAGCAGTACTTC. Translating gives CASSVGPEGEQYF.

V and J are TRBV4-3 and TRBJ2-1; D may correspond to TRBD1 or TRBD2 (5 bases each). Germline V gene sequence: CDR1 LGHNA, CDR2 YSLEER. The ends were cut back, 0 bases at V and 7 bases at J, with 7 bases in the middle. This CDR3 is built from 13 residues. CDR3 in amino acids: CASSQDGGNEQFF. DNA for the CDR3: TGCGCCAGCAGCCAAGATGGGGGTAATGAGCAGTTCTTC.

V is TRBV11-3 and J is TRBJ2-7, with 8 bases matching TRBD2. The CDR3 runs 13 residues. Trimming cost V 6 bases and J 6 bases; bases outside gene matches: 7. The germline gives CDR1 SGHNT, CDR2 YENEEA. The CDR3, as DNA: TGTGCCAGCAGGGTCCCGGGGGGGCGCGAGCAGTACTTC. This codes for CASRVPGGREQYF.

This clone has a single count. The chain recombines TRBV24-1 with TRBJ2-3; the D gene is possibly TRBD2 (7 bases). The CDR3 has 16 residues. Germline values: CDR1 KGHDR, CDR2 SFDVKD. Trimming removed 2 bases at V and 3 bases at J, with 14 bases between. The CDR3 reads CATSDYQGRGTDTQYF. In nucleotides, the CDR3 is TGTGCCACCAGTGATTACCAGGGGAGGGGGACAGATACGCAGTATTTT.

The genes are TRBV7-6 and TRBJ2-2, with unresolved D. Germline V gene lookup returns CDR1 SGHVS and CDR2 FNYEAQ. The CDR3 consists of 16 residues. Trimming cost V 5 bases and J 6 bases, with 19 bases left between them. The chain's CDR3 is CASSPDLEATAGELFF. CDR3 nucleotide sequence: TGTGCCAGCAGCCCCGATCTTGAAGCAACGGCCGGGGAGCTGTTTTTT.

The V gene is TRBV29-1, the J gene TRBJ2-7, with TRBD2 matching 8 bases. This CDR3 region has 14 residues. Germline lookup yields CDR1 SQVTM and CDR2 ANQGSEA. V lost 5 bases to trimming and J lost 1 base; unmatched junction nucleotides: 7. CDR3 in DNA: TGCAGCGTTACTGGACTAGCTCGGTCCTACGAGCAGTACTTC. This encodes CSVTGLARSYEQYF.

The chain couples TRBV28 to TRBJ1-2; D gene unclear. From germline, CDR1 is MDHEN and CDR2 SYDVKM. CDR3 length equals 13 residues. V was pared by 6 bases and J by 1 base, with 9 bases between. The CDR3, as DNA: TGTGCCAGCAGCGCTTCGGGTAACTATGGCTACACCTTC. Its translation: CASSASGNYGYTF.

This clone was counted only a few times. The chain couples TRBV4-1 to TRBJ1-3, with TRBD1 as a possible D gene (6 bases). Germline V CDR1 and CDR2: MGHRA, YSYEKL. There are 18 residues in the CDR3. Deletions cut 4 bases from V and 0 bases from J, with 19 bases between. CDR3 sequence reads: CASSRVGQGESSGNTIYF. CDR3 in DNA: TGCGCCAGCAGCCGAGTGGGACAAGGGGAGAGCTCTGGAAACACCATATATTTT.

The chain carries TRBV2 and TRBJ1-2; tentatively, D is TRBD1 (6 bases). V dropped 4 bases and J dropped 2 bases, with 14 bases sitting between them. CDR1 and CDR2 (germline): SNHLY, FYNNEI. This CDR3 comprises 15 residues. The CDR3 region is CASSGGRNVNYGYTF. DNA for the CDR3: TGTGCCAGCAGTGGGGGGCGAAACGTCAACTATGGCTACACCTTC.

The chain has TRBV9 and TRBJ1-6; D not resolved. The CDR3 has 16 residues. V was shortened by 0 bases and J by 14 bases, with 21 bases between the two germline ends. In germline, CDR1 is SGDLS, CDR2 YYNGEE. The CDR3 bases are TGTGCCAGCAGCGTAGGCGGCAGCGCCCCCCGGGGATCCCTCCACTTT. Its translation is CASSVGGSAPRGSLHF.

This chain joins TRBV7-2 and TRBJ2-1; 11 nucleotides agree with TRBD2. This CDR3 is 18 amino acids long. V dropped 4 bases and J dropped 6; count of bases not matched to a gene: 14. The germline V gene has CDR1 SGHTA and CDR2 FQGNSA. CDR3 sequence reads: CASSSVGSGRAWGNEQFF. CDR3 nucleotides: TGTGCCAGCAGCTCAGTGGGTAGCGGGAGGGCCTGGGGCAATGAGCAGTTCTTC.

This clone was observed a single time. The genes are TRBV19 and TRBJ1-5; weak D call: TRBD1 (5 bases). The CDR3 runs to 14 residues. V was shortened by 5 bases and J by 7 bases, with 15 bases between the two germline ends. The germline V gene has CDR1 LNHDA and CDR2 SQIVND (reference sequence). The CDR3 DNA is TGTGCCAGTAGTCAGGGTGGGACTGGCCAGCCCCAGCATTTT. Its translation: CASSQGGTGQPQHF.

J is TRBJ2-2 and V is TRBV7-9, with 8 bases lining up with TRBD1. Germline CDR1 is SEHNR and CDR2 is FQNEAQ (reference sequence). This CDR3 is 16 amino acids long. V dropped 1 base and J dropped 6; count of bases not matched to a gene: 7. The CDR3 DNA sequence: TGTGCCAGCAGCTTAGTTCGACAGGGGTTCGCCGGGGAGCTGTTTTTT. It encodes CASSLVRQGFAGELFF.

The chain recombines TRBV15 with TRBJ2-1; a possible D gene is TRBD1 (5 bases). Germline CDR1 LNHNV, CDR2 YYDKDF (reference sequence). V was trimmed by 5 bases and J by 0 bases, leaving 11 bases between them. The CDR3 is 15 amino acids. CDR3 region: CATSLDISSYNEQFF. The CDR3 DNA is TGTGCCACCAGCTTGGACATAAGCTCCTACAATGAGCAGTTCTTC.

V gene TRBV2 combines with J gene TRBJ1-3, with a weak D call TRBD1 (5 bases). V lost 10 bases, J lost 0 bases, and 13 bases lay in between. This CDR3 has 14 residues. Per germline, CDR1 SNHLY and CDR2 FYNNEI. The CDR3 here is CATNQGSSGNTIYF. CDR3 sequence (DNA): TGTGCCACCAACCAGGGCTCCTCTGGAAACACCATATATTTT.

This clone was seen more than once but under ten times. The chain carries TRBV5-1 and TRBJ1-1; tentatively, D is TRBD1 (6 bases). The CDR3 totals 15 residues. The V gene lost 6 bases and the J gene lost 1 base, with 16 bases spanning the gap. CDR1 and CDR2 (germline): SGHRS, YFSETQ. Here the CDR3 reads CASTPGGRKNTEAFF. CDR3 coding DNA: TGCGCCAGCACCCCGGGGGGCAGGAAGAACACTGAAGCTTTCTTT.

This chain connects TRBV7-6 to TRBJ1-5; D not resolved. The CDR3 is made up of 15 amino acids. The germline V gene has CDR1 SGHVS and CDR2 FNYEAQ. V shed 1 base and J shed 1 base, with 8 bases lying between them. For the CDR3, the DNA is TGTGCCAGCAGCTTAGAACCCTCCAGCAATCAGCCCCAGCATTTT. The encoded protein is CASSLEPSSNQPQHF.

CDR3 coding DNA: TGTGCCGCAGACGGCGAGGGGATTACTCAGCCCCAGCATTTT. It yields the protein CAADGEGITQPQHF. The V call is TRBV28, the J call TRBJ1-5; D might be TRBD1 (5 bases). This CDR3 contains 14 residues. Germline V gene lookup returns CDR1 MDHEN and CDR2 SYDVKM. V gave up 11 bases and J gave up 6 bases, with 20 bases separating them.

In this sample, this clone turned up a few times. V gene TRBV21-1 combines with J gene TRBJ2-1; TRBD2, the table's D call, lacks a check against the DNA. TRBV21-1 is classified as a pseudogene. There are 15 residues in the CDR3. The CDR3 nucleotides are TGTGCCAGCAGCAATTTAGCGGGAGCCTACAATGAGCAGTTCTTC. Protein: CASSNLAGAYNEQFF.

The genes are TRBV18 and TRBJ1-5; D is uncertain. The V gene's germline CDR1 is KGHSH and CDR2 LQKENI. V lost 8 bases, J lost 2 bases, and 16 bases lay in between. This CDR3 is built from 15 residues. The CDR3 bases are TGTGCCAGCGTCACCAGTGTGGGAGGCAATCAGCCCCAGCATTTT. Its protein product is CASVTSVGGNQPQHF.

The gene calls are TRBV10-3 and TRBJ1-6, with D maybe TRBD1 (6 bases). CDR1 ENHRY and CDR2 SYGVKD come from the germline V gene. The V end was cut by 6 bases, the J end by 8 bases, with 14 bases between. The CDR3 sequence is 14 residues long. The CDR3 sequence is CAISSGRGDSPLHF. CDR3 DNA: TGTGCCATCAGCTCCGGGAGGGGGGATTCACCCCTCCACTTT.